This T cell receptor (beta chain) came from a study of long-term antiretroviral therapy in people with HIV. Runs used v3.0 of the immunoSEQ assay and were done at survey level. Measured with immunoSEQ multiplex PCR; TCRdb has only the in-frame clones, and not every one. The data hold 35,000 to 45,000 clones, with 83% observed a single time. As regards this clone: No antigen is known for it.

V was cut by 1 base and J by 0 bases, with 10 bases left in between. This CDR3 has 16 amino acids. In germline, CDR1 is LNHDA, CDR2 SQIVND (reference sequence). Study-wide results and limits: Dominating the repertoire at all time points were the clones that expanded before ART. CDR3 lengths in HIV samples spanned a narrower range than controls. ART adherence, viral resistance and therapy changes went undocumented.

The origin of this receptor is a man younger than 35 with HIV. This chain joins TRBV19 and TRBJ1-5; no firm D call. The input for sequencing was unsorted PBMCs, taken 1 year after starting antiretroviral therapy. The CDR3 reads CASSIGAPYSNQPQHF. The CDR3 DNA follows: TGTGCCAGTAGTATAGGGGCACCTTATAGCAATCAGCCCCAGCATTTT.